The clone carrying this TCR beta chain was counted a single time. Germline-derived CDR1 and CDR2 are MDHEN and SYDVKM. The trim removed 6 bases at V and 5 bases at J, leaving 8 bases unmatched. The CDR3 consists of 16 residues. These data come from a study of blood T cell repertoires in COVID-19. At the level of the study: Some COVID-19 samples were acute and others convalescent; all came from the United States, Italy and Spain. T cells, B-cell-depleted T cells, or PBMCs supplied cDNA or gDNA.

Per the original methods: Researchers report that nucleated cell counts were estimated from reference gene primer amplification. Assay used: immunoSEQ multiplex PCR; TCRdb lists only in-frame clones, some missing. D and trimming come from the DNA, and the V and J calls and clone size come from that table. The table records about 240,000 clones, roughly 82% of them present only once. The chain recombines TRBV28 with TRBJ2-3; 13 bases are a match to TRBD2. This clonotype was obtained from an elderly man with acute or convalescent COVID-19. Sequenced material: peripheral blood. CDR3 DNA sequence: TGTGCCAGCAGCCTAGGACTAGCGGGAGTAGTAGATACGCAGTATTTT. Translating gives CASSLGLAGVVDTQYF.